The 11 T cell receptor beta chains listed next were all sequenced from one sample in a study of a mutant IDH1 vaccine in newly diagnosed glioma. The time point denotes: week 11, during vaccination. Alongside topical imiquimod, each dose of vaccine comprised 300 ug of mutant IDH1 20-mer peptide. This table comes from immunoSEQ multiplex PCR, and its TCRdb copy is limited to in-frame clones, with some not included. The sample has tens of thousands of clones; about four fifths are singletons. Their target antigens are unknown. This specimen was PBMCs, taken from a glioma patient whose treatment included an IDH1 peptide vaccine. Receptors originate from a woman aged 45-65 years with glioma.

The chain is built from TRBV5-4 and TRBJ2-3; a weak D match, TRBD2 (5 bases). The CDR3 totals 14 residues. In germline, CDR1 is SGHNT, CDR2 YYREEE (reference sequence). V was clipped by 0 bases and J by 2 bases, with 7 bases between them. The CDR3 DNA reads TGTGCCAGCAGCTTGGGGACTGACACAGATACGCAGTATTTT. Its translation is CASSLGTDTDTQYF.

The chain recombines TRBV10-3 with TRBJ2-7, with a weak D call TRBD2 (5 bases). This CDR3 is built from 16 residues. Germline V gene data show CDR1 as ENHRY and CDR2 as SYGVKD. Trimming removed 1 base from V and 3 bases from J, with 16 bases in between. The CDR3 reads CAISEFTLGSDYEQYF. The CDR3 region has the DNA TGTGCCATCAGTGAGTTTACTTTGGGGAGCGACTACGAGCAGTACTTC.

The rearrangement links TRBV10-1 to TRBJ2-7; 10 bases fit TRBD1. The length of the CDR3 is 14 residues. V shed 6 bases, J shed 5 bases, and the junction held 7 bases outside the gene matches. From germline, CDR1 is WNHNN and CDR2 SYGVQD (reference sequence). Written as DNA, the CDR3 is TGCGCCAGCAGGTGGGACAGGGGTTTGGACGAGCAGTACTTC. Its translation is CASRWDRGLDEQYF.

The sample holds one count of this clone. The chain combines TRBV5-1 with TRBJ1-4, with 10 positions matching TRBD1. Unmatched junction bases numbered 6, after V lost 7 bases and J lost 0 bases. The germline gives CDR1 SGHRS, CDR2 YFSETQ. The CDR3 length is 16 residues. CDR3 nucleotide sequence: TGCGCCAGCCGACAGGGGGCGGGGGCAACTAATGAAAAACTGTTTTTT. Protein: CASRQGAGATNEKLFF.

The chain joins TRBV5-4 to TRBJ2-7; no definite D call. The germline V gene has CDR1 SGHNT and CDR2 YYREEE (reference sequence). This CDR3 has 12 residues. Trimming cost V 3 bases and J 6 bases, with 10 bases left between them. The CDR3 is CASSSGSLEQYF. Here the CDR3 DNA reads TGTGCCAGCAGCTCGGGTTCGCTCGAGCAGTACTTC.

This clone appeared a single time. The V and J genes are TRBV5-6 and TRBJ1-1; D remains unclear. Trimming took off 3 bases at V and 4 bases at J, with 19 bases between the two ends. The length of the CDR3 is 16 residues. CDR1 SGHDT and CDR2 YYEEEE come from the germline V gene. The CDR3 nucleotides read TGTGCCAGCAGCTCTCTCTTAAGGGTAGAGGGCACTGAAGCTTTCTTT. This sequence encodes CASSSLLRVEGTEAFF.

The chain employs TRBV5-6 and TRBJ1-2, with a possible D match to TRBD1 (5 bases). V was pared by 2 bases and J by 7 bases, with 9 bases between. The CDR3 sequence is 12 residues long. From germline, CDR1 is SGHDT and CDR2 YYEEEE. The CDR3: CASSFDSGGYTF. The CDR3 DNA is TGTGCCAGCAGCTTTGACAGTGGTGGCTACACCTTC.

The chain is built from TRBV28 and TRBJ1-5; 8 bases agree with TRBD1. Per germline, CDR1 MDHEN and CDR2 SYDVKM. V shed 5 bases and J 2 bases; nucleotides not matched to a gene: 5. The CDR3 extends over 15 amino acids. The CDR3, as DNA: TGTGCCAGCAGTCTAGCGGGACAGGGCAATCAGCCCCAGCATTTT. Translating it yields CASSLAGQGNQPQHF.

This chain joins TRBV2 and TRBJ1-1, with D possibly matching TRBD1 (6 bases). The CDR3 extends over 14 amino acids. The germline CDR1 and CDR2 sequences are SNHLY and FYNNEI. V dropped 7 bases and J dropped 4 bases, with 16 bases sitting between them. The CDR3 loop reads CASNPGRGGTEAFF. The CDR3 coding sequence is TGTGCCAGCAACCCGGGAAGGGGGGGCACTGAAGCTTTCTTT.

V usage is TRBV29-1 and J usage is TRBJ1-1, with 7 bases identical to TRBD1. This CDR3 is built from 13 residues. V dropped 5 bases and J dropped 1; count of bases not matched to a gene: 4. The germline CDR1 and CDR2 sequences are SQVTM and ANQGSEA. CDR3 nucleotides: TGCAGCGTTCCAGGACAGGCGAACACTGAAGCTTTCTTT. Translated: CSVPGQANTEAFF.

The chain recombines TRBV19 with TRBJ2-7; 8 positions agree with TRBD1. This CDR3 spans 15 amino acids. Germline loops: CDR1 LNHDA, CDR2 SQIVND (reference sequence). The V segment lost 5 bases and the J segment 3 bases; nucleotides outside the gene matches: 9. The CDR3 region is CASSASRTGYYEQYF. Here the CDR3 DNA reads TGTGCCAGTAGTGCCAGCCGGACAGGGTACTACGAGCAGTACTTC.